This T cell receptor beta chain was recovered during a study of T cell responses to AZD1222 COVID-19 vaccine. The data were produced by immunoSEQ multiplex PCR, yet TCRdb's version contains in-frame clones alone and is incomplete. The table lists around 220,000 clones, 94% of them singletons. This clone was observed once. Other DNA sequences within the sample encode an identical CDR3. Trimming removed 0 bases at V and 0 bases at J, with 1 base between. The CDR3 totals 13 residues. Germline lookup yields CDR1 KGHSH and CDR2 LQKENI. The source of this sequence is an adult who received the MenACWY meningococcal vaccine as a control. Material: peripheral blood, obtained 28 days after the second dose of the MenACWY control vaccine. The chain recombines TRBV18 with TRBJ2-3; D gene uncertain. CDR3 in amino acids: CASSPPSTDTQYF. The CDR3 coding sequence is TGTGCCAGCTCACCACCCAGCACAGATACGCAGTATTTT.